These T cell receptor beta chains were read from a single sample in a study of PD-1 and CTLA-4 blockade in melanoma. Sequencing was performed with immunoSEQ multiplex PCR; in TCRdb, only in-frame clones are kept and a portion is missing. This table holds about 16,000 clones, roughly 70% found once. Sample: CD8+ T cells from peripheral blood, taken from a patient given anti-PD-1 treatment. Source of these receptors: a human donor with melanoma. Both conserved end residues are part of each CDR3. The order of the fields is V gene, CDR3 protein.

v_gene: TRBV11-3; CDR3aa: CASSTRGPNTEAFF
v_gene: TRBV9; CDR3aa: CASSVDGQAYTGELFF
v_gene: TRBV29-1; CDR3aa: CSVESGRGNFETQYF
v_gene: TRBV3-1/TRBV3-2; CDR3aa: CASSPLGGMTGELFF
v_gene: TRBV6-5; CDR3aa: CASSYWEGGDEQFF
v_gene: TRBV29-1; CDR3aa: CSVEDLHRGGYTDTQYF
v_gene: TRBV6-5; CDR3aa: CASSFLRDREHNEQFF
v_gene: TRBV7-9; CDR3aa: CASSLPGLPYNEQFF
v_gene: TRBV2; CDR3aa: CASSLRGRYTDTQYF
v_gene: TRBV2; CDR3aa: CASRGYTF
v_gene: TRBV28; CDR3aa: CASSTGQSKRQETQYF
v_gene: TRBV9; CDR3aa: CASSVARDPRNTGELFF
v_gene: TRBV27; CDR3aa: CASSYRTEAFF
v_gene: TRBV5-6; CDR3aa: CASSGQGQTGELFF
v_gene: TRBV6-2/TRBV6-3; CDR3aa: CASSYETGGASNQPQHF
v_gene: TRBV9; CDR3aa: CASSVGSGGAGDTQYF